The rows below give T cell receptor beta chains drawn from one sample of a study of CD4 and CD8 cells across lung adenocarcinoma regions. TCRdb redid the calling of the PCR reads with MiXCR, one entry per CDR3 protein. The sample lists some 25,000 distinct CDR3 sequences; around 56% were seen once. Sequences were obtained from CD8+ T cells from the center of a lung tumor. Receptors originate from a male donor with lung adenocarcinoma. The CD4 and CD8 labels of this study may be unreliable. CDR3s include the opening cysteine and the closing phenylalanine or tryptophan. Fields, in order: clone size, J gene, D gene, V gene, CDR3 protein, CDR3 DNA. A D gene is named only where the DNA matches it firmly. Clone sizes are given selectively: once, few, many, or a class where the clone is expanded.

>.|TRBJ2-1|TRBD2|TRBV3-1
CASSQNAGGRGEQFF
TGTGCCAGCAGCCAAAATGCGGGAGGGCGAGGTGAGCAGTTCTTC
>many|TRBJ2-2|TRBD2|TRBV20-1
CSARELAGGPYTGELFF
TGCAGTGCTAGGGAACTAGCGGGAGGGCCCTACACCGGGGAGCTGTTTTTT
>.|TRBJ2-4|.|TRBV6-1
CASSDAGMGVKDTQYF
TGTGCCAGCAGCGACGCGGGGATGGGGGTTAAGGATACGCAGTATTTC
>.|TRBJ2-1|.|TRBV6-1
CASSLTGSYNEQFF
TGTGCCAGCAGTCTTACAGGGAGCTACAATGAGCAGTTCTTC
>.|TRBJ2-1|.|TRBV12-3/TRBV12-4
CASSLRFRGPYNEQFF
TGTGCCAGCAGTTTAAGGTTTCGGGGGCCCTACAATGAGCAGTTCTTC
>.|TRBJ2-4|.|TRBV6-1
CGSSPSNIQYF
TGTGGGAGCAGTCCCTCAAACATTCAGTACTTC
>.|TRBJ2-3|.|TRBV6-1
CASAGVGGGVGETQYF
TGTGCCAGCGCGGGGGTCGGGGGCGGGGTTGGGGAGACGCAGTATTTC
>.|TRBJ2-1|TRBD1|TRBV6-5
CASSYSHRGRPNEQFF
TGTGCCAGCAGTTACTCTCACAGGGGGCGCCCCAATGAGCAGTTCTTC
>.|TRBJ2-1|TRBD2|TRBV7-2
CASSIAGARLGNEQFF
TGTGCCAGCAGCATAGCGGGAGCTCGTTTAGGGAATGAGCAGTTCTTC
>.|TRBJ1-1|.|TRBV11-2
CASSLGENTEAFF
TGTGCCAGCAGCTTAGGAGAGAACACTGAAGCTTTCTTT
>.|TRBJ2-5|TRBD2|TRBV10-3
CAGSGGCAQETQYF
TGTGCGGGGAGCGGGGGCTGTGCCCAAGAGACCCAGTACTTC
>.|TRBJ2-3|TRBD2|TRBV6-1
CASSQLTSGGGDTQYF
TGTGCCAGCAGTCAGCTCACTAGCGGGGGGGGAGATACGCAGTATTTT
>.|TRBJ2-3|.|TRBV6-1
CAGSRGPVTDTQYF
TGTGCGGGCAGTCGGGGGCCTGTGACAGATACGCAGTACTTT
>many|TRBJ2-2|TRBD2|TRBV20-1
CSARDGTRSGELFF
TGCAGTGCTAGAGACGGGACTAGGTCCGGGGAGCTGTTTTTT
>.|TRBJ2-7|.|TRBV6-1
CASSDMDPEQYF
TGTGCCAGCAGTGACATGGATCCCGAGCAGTACTTC
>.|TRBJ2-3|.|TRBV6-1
CASSEGWASRSLDTQYF
TGTGCCAGCAGTGAAGGTTGGGCGAGCCGGAGTCTAGATACGCAGTACTTT
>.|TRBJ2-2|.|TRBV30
CASSGTGELFF
TGTGCCAGTTCTGGGACCGGGGAGCTGTTTTTT
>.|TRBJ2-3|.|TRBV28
CASSLWSDTQYF
TGTGCCAGCAGTTTATGGTCAGATACGCAGTATTTT
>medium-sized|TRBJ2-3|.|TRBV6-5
CASSYGRAGDTQYF
TGTGCCAGCAGTTATGGCAGGGCGGGGGATACGCAGTATTTT
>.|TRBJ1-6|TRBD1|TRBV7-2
CASSETGASPLHF
TGTGCCAGCAGCGAGACAGGGGCTTCACCCCTCCACTTT
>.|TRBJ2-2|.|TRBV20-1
CSARSVTGELFF
TGCAGTGCTAGATCCGTTACCGGGGAGCTGTTTTTT
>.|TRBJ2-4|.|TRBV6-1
CASSEAGPWVKNTQYF
TGTGCCAGCAGTGAAGCCGGGCCATGGGTCAAAAACACGCAGTACTTC
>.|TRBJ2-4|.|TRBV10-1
CGSTGLCATNTQYF
TGCGGCAGCACGGGGCTGTGTGCCACAAACACTCAGTACTTC
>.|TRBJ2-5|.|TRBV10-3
CAVKGQLETQYF
TGTGCCGTCAAAGGGCAGCTAGAGACCCAGTACTTC
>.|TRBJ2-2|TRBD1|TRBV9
CASSDQGQGDTRGNTGELFF
TGTGCCAGCAGCGACCAAGGACAGGGGGATACTAGGGGGAACACCGGGGAGCTGTTTTTT
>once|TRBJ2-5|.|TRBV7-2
CARSGGGGVQDTQYF
TGTGCCAGGAGCGGCGGGGGCGGTGTCCAAGATACCCAGTACTTC
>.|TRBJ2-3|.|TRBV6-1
CASREAGPGARDTQYF
TGTGCCAGCCGTGAAGCGGGGCCGGGGGCTAGGGATACTCAGTACTTT
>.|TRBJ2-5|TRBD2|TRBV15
CATSTIAGEAQNF
TGTGCCACCAGCACAATAGCGGGGGAGGCCCAGAACTTC
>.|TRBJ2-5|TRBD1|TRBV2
CASSETGSQETQYF
TGTGCCAGCAGCGAGACAGGGTCCCAAGAGACCCAGTACTTC
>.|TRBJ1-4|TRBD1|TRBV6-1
CASTTGGGMVGEKLFF
TGTGCCAGCACCACAGGGGGCGGAATGGTGGGTGAAAAACTGTTTTTT
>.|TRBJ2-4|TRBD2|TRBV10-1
CAGRGGRDQNTQYF
TGCGCGGGGCGCGGGGGGCGTGACCAAAACACCCAGTACTTC
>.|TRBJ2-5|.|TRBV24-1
CSTGTGGGHTDTQYF
TGTTCCACGGGGACCGGGGGTGGTCACACAGATACGCAGTACTTT
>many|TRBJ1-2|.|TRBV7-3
CASSPDRNYGYTF
TGTGCCAGCAGCCCAGACCGTAACTATGGCTACACCTTC
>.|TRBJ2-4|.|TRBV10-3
CATRLGATNTQYF
TGTGCCACCAGGCTGGGAGCCACAAACACTCAGTACTTT
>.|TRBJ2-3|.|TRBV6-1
CASSVAGPGARDTQYF
TGTGCCAGCAGTGTCGCCGGGCCGGGGGCCAGGGACACGCAGTATTTT
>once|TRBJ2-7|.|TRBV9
CASSPWDLRDEQYF
TGTGCCAGCAGCCCCTGGGACCTTCGGGACGAGCAGTACTTC
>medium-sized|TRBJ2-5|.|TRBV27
CASSFGGPQETQYF
TGTGCCAGCAGTTTTGGGGGGCCCCAAGAGACCCAGTACTTC
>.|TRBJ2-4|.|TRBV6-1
CGGRGPGAKNTQYF
TGTGGCGGCAGGGGACCGGGAGCGAAAAATACGCAGTACTTT
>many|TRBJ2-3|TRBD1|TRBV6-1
CASSDTGAGTDTQYF
TGTGCCAGCAGTGATACAGGGGCTGGCACAGATACGCAGTATTTT
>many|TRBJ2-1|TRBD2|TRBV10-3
CAIRAGTSGVNEQFF
TGTGCCATCAGAGCAGGGACTAGCGGGGTCAATGAGCAGTTCTTC
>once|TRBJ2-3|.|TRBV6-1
CASSGGGEPETQYF
TGTGCGAGCAGCGGAGGCGGAGAGCCAGAGACGCAGTATTTT
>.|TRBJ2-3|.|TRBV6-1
CASRGGRGGRDQDTQYF
TGTGCCAGCAGGGGGGGCCGCGGGGGCCGTGACCAAGATACGCAGTACTTT
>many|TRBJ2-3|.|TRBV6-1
CASSLTAYRGSGADTQYF
TGTGCCAGCAGCCTCACCGCATACAGGGGAAGCGGGGCAGATACGCAGTATTTT
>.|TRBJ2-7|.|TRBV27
CASSFPGGFEQYF
TGTGCCAGCAGCTTTCCTGGGGGTTTCGAGCAGTACTTC
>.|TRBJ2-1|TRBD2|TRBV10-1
CASSEMAGANEQFF
TGCGCCAGCAGTGAAATGGCGGGAGCCAATGAGCAGTTCTTC
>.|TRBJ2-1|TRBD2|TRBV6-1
CASAGDFYNEQFF
TGTGCCAGCGCGGGGGACTTCTACAATGAGCAGTTCTTC